This TCR beta chain was sequenced during a study of T cell clones after liver transplantation. Overall study context: Draws occurred before transplant, before withdrawal, and after complete or failed withdrawal.

Note on this clone: Its antigen is undetermined.

Study results and caveats: Donor-reactive sequences fell more than third party-reactive ones, suggesting partial deletion. Rather than being deleted, graft donor-reactive T cells may have moved into the graft. Low donor cell numbers restricted donor-reactive repertoire measurement in a couple of subjects.

The CDR3 runs 15 residues. Germline lookup yields CDR1 SGHNT and CDR2 YYREEE (reference sequence). V shed 4 bases, J shed 3 bases, and the junction held 8 bases outside the gene matches. Some clones are missing from TCRdb's copy, which holds only in-frame ones; the method was immunoSEQ multiplex PCR. The sample includes 7,500 to 10,000 clones, around 73% of them seen just once. The J gene is TRBJ2-7, the V gene TRBV5-4; 9 bases are a match to TRBD2. The sequencing used CD8+ T cells from blood, collected at the 22-month timepoint. The TCR sequence derives from a human patient who received a liver transplant. Some T cells may possibly be graft donor cells. CDR3 coding DNA: TGTGCCAGCAGCCAACTACTAGCGGGCGGCTACGAGCAGTACTTC. Its protein product is CASSQLLAGGYEQYF. The full variable domain, in which reference TRBV5-4 and TRBJ2-7 provide the parts outside the CDR3, is ETGVTQSPTHLIKTRGQQVTLRCSSQSGHNTVSWYQQALGQGPQFIFQYYREEENGRGNFPPRFSGLQFPNYSSELNVNALELDDSALYLCASSQLLAGGYEQYFGPGTRLTVT.